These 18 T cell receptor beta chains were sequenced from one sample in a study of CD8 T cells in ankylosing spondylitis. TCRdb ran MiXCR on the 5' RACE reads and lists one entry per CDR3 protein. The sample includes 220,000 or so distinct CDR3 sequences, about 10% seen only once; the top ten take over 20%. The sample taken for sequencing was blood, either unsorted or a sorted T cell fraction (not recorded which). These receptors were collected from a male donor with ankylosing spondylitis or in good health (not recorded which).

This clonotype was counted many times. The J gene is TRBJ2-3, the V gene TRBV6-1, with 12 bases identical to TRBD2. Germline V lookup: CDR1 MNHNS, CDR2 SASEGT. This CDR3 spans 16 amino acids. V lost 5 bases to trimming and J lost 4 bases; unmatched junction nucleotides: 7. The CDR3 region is CASSKQTSGGSDTQYF. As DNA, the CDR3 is TGTGCCAGCAGTAAACAGACTAGCGGGGGCTCAGATACGCAGTATTTT.

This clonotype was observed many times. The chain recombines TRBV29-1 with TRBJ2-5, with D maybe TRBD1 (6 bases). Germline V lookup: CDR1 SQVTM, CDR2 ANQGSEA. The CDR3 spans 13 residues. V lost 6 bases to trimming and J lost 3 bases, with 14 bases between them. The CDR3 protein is CSVDGSGEETQYF. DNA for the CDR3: TGCAGCGTGGATGGTTCAGGGGAAGAGACCCAGTACTTC.

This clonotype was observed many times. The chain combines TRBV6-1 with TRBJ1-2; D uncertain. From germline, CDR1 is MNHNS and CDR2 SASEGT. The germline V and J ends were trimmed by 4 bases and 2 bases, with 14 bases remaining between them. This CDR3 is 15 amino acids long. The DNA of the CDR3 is TGTGCCAGCAGTGCGATTCAGAGGTCCAACTATGGCTACACCTTC. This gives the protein CASSAIQRSNYGYTF.

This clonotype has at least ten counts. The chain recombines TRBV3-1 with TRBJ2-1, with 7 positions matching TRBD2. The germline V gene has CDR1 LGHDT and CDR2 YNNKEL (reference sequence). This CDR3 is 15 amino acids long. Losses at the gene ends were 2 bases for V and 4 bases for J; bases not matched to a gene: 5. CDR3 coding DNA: TGTGCCAGCAGCCAAAGGTCTAGCGGATACAATGAGCAGTTCTTC. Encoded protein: CASSQRSSGYNEQFF.

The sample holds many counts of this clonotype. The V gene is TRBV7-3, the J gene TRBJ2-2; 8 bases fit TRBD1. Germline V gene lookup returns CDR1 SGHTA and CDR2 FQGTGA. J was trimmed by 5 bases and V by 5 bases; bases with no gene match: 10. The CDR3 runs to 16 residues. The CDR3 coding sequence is TGTGCCAGCAGCCCCCTCCGGACAGGGCGGACCGGGGAGCTGTTTTTT. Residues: CASSPLRTGRTGELFF.

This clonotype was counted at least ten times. The CDR3: CASSLGRYNEQFF. In nucleotides, the CDR3 is TGTGCCAGCAGCTTAGGGAGGTACAATGAGCAGTTCTTC. The chain couples TRBV7-3 to TRBJ2-1, with TRBD2 as a possible D gene (6 bases). There are 13 residues in the CDR3. The V and J ends lost 2 bases and 4 bases respectively, with 6 bases between them. The germline V gene encodes CDR1 SGHTA and CDR2 FQGTGA.

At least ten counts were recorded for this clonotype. DNA for the CDR3: TGTGCCAGCAGCTTGTACGTAGGGGGCCAGCACAATCAGCCCCAGCATTTT. As protein: CASSLYVGGQHNQPQHF. V usage is TRBV5-6 and J usage is TRBJ1-5, with 7 bases fitting TRBD1. The J segment lost 3 bases and the V segment lost 1 base, leaving 10 bases of the junction unmatched. This CDR3 is 17 amino acids long. CDR1 and CDR2 (germline): SGHDT, YYEEEE.

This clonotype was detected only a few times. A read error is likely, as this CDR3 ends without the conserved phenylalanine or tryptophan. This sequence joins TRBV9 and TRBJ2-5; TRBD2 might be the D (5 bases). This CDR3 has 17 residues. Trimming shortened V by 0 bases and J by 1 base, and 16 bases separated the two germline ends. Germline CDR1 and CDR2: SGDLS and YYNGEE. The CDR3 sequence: CASSVVGIPVVQETQYL. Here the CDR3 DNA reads TGTGCCAGCAGCGTAGTCGGGATCCCCGTAGTCCAAGAGACCCAGTACTTA.

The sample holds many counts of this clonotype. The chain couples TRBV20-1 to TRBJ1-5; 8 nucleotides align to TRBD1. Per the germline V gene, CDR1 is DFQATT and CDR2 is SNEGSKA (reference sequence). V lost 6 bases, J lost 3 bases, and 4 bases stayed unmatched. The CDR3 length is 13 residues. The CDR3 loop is CSALGQVNQPQHF. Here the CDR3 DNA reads TGCAGTGCCCTGGGACAGGTCAATCAGCCCCAGCATTTT.

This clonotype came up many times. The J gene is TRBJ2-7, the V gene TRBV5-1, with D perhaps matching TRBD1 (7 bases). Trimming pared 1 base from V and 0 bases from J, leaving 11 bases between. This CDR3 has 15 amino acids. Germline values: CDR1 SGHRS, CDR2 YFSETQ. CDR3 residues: CASSLPGGNSYEQYF. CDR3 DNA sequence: TGCGCCAGCAGCTTGCCAGGGGGGAACTCCTACGAGCAGTACTTC.

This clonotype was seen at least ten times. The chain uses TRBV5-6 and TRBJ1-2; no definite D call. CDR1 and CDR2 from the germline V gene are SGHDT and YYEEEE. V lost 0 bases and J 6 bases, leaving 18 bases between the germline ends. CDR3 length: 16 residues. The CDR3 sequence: CASSLVYGPNGHGYTF. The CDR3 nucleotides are TGTGCCAGCAGCTTGGTGTACGGGCCTAATGGGCATGGCTACACCTTC.

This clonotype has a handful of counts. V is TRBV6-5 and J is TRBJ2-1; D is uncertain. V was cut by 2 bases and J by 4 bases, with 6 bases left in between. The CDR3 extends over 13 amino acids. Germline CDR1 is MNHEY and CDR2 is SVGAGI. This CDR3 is CASSYNYYNEQFF. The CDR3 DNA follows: TGTGCCAGCAGTTACAACTATTACAATGAGCAGTTCTTC.

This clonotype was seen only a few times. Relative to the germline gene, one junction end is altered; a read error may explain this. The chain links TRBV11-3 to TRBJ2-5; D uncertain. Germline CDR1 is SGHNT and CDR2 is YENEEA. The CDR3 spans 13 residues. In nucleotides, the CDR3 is TGTGCCAGCAGCGTTGACGTCCAAGAGACCCAGTCCTTC. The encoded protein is CASSVDVQETQSF.

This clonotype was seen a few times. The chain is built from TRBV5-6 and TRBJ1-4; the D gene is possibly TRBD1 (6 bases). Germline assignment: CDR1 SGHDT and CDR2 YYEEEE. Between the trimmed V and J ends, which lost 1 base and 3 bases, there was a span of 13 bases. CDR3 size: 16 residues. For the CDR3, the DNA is TGTGCCAGCAGCTTGCGGCGCCCAGGGGCTAATGAAAAACTGTTTTTT. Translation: CASSLRRPGANEKLFF.

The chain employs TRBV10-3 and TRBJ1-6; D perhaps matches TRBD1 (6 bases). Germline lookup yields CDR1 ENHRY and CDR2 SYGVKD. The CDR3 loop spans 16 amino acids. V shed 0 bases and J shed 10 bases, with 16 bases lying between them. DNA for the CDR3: TGTGCCATCAGTGAGTCCATGGCAGGGGAAGGCTCACCCCTCCACTTT. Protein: CAISESMAGEGSPLHF.

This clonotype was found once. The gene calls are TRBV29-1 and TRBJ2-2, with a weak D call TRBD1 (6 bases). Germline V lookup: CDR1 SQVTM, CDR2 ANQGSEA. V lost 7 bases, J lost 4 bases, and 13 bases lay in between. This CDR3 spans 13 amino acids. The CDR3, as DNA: TGCAGCGGGACAGATTCGAGCACCGGGGAGCTGTTTTTT. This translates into CSGTDSSTGELFF.

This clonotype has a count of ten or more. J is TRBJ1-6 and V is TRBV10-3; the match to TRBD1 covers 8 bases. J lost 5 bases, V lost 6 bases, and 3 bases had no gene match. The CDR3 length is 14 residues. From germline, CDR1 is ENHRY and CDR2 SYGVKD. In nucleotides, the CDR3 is TGTGCCATCAGGAAGACAGGGGATAATTCACCCCTCCACTTT. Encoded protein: CAIRKTGDNSPLHF.

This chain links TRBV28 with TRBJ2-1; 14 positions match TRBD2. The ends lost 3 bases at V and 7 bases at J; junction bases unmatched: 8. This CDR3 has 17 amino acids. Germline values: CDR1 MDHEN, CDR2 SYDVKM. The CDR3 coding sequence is TGTGCCAGCAGTTTGACTAGCGGGGGGGCGTTAGGGAATGAGCAGTTCTTC. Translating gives CASSLTSGGALGNEQFF.